This T cell receptor (beta chain) emerged from a study of shared clonotypes between healthy human individuals. General study findings and limits: Non-shared clonotypes displayed generation probabilities falling below those of clonotypes present in all four donors.

CDR1 is SGHTA and CDR2 is FQGTGA in the germline V gene. This CDR3 is built from 14 residues. V shed 2 bases and J shed 3 bases, with 10 bases lying between them. Generated by immunoSEQ multiplex PCR, the TCRdb table keeps only in-frame clones and is missing some. The data show about 2.3 million clones, approximately 93% seen once. Everyone who donated was a Caucasian adult who lived in Nashville, Tennessee. CD4+ cell separation produced CD45RA+ naive and CD45RA-negative memory subsets. This clone was recorded once. Antigen: not known. The chain links TRBV7-3 to TRBJ2-5; D ambiguous. The sample was naive CD4+ T cells from PBMCs. Indicated subset: CD45RA+ positively selected. This clonotype was obtained from a man younger than 35 in good health. Some clones in this sample may be carry-over from other donors' samples. The CDR3 sequence: CASSLLPREETQYF. The DNA for the CDR3 is TGTGCCAGCAGCTTACTCCCCCGGGAAGAGACCCAGTACTTC.